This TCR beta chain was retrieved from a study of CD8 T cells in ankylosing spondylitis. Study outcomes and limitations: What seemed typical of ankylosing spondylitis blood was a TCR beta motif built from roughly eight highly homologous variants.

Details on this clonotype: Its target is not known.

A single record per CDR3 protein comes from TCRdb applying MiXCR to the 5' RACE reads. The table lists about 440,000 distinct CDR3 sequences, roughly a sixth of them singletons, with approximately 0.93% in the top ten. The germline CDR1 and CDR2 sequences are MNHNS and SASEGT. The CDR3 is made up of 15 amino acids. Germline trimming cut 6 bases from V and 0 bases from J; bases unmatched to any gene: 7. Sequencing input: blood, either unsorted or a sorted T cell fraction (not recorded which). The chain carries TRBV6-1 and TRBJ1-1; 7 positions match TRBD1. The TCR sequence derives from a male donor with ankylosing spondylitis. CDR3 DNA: TGTGCCAGCAGGCCCGACAGGGCCTTGAACACTGAAGCTTTCTTT. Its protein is CASRPDRALNTEAFF.